The 11 T cell receptor beta chains reported below all come from one sample, sequenced in a study of Ad26.COV2.S vaccination and SARS-CoV-2 variants (dated by TCRdb to 2020 to 2022). What the treatment or condition label conveys for this sample: approximately 18 received Ad26.COV2.S at low or high dose, single or two shots; several received placebo; per-sample allocation not given. Repertoires of vaccine and placebo recipients were sequenced from samples taken on day 63 after the first injection. The method was the immunoSEQ multiplex PCR assay. TCRdb's version of the immuneACCESS table is confined to in-frame rearrangements and falls short of the full clone set. An unresolved V gene accounts for under half of the shortfall where checked; the remainder is of unknown origin. The sample table lists about 680,000 clones, roughly nine tenths of them with a count of one. Of the sample, 1.5% is held by the ten largest clones.

The sequences come from peripheral blood, collected in a trial of Ad26.COV2.S vaccine versus placebo. The receptor set was obtained from a person aged 18-60 years who received the Ad26.COV2.S COVID-19 vaccine or a placebo.

V is TRBV4-2 and J is TRBJ1-6; the D is unclear. Trimming pared 0 bases from V and 9 bases from J, leaving 15 bases between. Germline CDR1 and CDR2: LGHNA and YNFKEQ. CDR3 length: 16 amino acids. The CDR3, as DNA: TGTGCCAGCAGCCAAGAATGGCAACAACATAGTTCACCCCTCCACTTT. It codes for CASSQEWQQHSSPLHF.

The J gene is TRBJ2-2, the V gene TRBV11-2; 9 bases align to TRBD2. The CDR3 is 16 amino acids. Germline V CDR1 and CDR2: SGHAT, FQNNGV. Trimming removed 4 bases from V and 0 bases from J; junction bases left unmatched: 3. Here the CDR3 DNA reads TGTGCCAGCAGCTACTTAGCGGGAGCGAACACCGGGGAGCTGTTTTTT. This codes for CASSYLAGANTGELFF.

The rearrangement links TRBV3-1 (or the pseudogene TRBV3-2) to TRBJ2-1; perhaps TRBD2 as D (6 bases). The CDR3 loop spans 17 amino acids. V was shortened by 0 bases and J by 0 bases, with 12 bases between the two germline ends. CDR1 and CDR2 (germline): LGHDT, YNNKEL (reference sequence). CDR3 sequence reads: CASSQEYGSHSYNEQFF. In DNA form, the CDR3 reads TGTGCCAGCAGCCAAGAATACGGGAGCCACTCCTACAATGAGCAGTTCTTC.

The chain joins TRBV19 to TRBJ2-2, with 10 bases matching TRBD2. Trimming cost V 2 bases and J 0 bases; bases outside gene matches: 6. In germline, CDR1 is LNHDA, CDR2 SQIVND (reference sequence). The CDR3 totals 18 residues. The CDR3 DNA sequence: TGTGCCAGTAGTATAACGAGCGGGAGGGCCCCGAACACCGGGGAGCTGTTTTTT. It yields the protein CASSITSGRAPNTGELFF.

The gene calls are TRBV11-3 and TRBJ2-2, with D possibly matching TRBD1 (6 bases). Germline CDR1 is SGHNT and CDR2 is YENEEA. The CDR3 spans 13 residues. The V gene lost 7 bases and the J gene lost 5 bases, with 11 bases spanning the gap. The CDR3: CASTPGDTGELFF. CDR3 in DNA: TGTGCCAGCACCCCAGGGGATACCGGGGAGCTGTTTTTT.

The rearrangement joins TRBV6-5 to TRBJ2-7, with 10 bases aligning to TRBD1. V lost 7 bases and J lost 6; bases outside the gene matches: 6. In germline, CDR1 is MNHEY, CDR2 SVGAGI. The CDR3 runs to 13 residues. The CDR3: CASIPTGGGEQYF. The CDR3 nucleotides are TGTGCCAGCATACCGACAGGGGGCGGCGAGCAGTACTTC.

For this clone: The sample has other DNA sequences that encode this CDR3 too. The chain joins TRBV10-3 to TRBJ2-3; the D gene is possibly TRBD1 (6 bases). The ends were cut back, 8 bases at V and 0 bases at J, with 6 bases in the middle. The CDR3 contains 12 residues. CDR1 and CDR2 (germline): ENHRY, SYGVKD. CDR3 protein: CAIGQSTDTQYF. The CDR3, as DNA: TGTGCCATCGGACAGAGCACAGATACGCAGTATTTT.

This clone was recorded a few times. The chain couples TRBV19 to TRBJ1-5; 7 bases align to TRBD1. The germline V gene encodes CDR1 LNHDA and CDR2 SQIVND (reference sequence). J gave up 7 bases and V 6 bases, and 9 bases lay outside the gene matches. The CDR3 is 14 residues long. Written as DNA, the CDR3 is TGTGCCAGTAGCCCGGGGACAGTACGACAGCCCCAGCATTTT. Its protein product is CASSPGTVRQPQHF.

This clone was picked up a small number of times. The CDR3 protein is CASSSTQAGGIYGYTF. CDR3 in DNA: TGTGCCAGCAGCTCTACTCAGGCAGGCGGAATTTATGGCTACACCTTC. The V gene is TRBV3-1 (or the pseudogene TRBV3-2), the J gene TRBJ1-2, with no clear D. Germline CDR1 reads LGHDT; CDR2 reads YNNKEL (reference sequence). The germline V and J ends were trimmed by 5 bases and 5 bases, with 21 bases remaining between them. The CDR3 covers 16 residues.

This clone was found once. The V and J genes are TRBV19 and TRBJ1-5; TRBD1 agrees at 7 bases. Germline loops: CDR1 LNHDA, CDR2 SQIVND (reference sequence). There are 16 residues in the CDR3. The V gene end was trimmed by 0 bases and the J gene end by 6 bases; junction bases not matched to a gene: 8. In DNA, the CDR3 is TGTGCCAGTAGTATAGATCGGGGACAGTATACTCAGCCCCAGCATTTT. Encoded protein: CASSIDRGQYTQPQHF.

This chain joins TRBV12-3 or TRBV12-4 and TRBJ1-1; no clear D. The germline V and J ends were trimmed by 3 bases and 1 base, with 6 bases remaining between them. The CDR3 totals 13 residues. The chain's CDR3 is CASSLVPNTEAFF. The CDR3, as DNA: TGTGCCAGCAGTTTGGTACCGAACACTGAAGCTTTCTTT.